This passage covers 4 T cell receptor beta chains from one sample sequenced in a study of control samples from healthy donors and cancer patients. Libraries were prepared by immunoSEQ multiplex PCR; TCRdb keeps only in-frame clonotypes and omits some of them. The sample includes around 55,000 clones, 90% to 97% of them seen just once. The sequenced sample consisted of blood. These receptors were obtained from a woman aged 18-29 years in good health.

The chain has TRBV10-3 and TRBJ2-5, with D hard to call. The germline CDR1 and CDR2 sequences are ENHRY and SYGVKD. The CDR3 has 12 residues. Trimming cost V 8 bases and J 1 base, with 8 bases left between them. The CDR3 sequence: CAIGGLQETQYF. The CDR3 nucleotides read TGTGCCATCGGCGGCCTCCAAGAGACCCAGTACTTC.

This chain uses TRBV11-2 with TRBJ1-2; D gene ambiguous. V lost 2 bases and J lost 6, with 10 bases in between. The CDR3 consists of 13 residues. Germline CDR1 and CDR2: SGHAT and FQNNGV. CDR3 nucleotide sequence: TGTGCCAGCAGCTTATGGCTCTCCAATGGCTACACCTTC. This codes for CASSLWLSNGYTF.

This sequence joins TRBV19 and TRBJ1-5; a weak D match, TRBD1 (5 bases). Germline V gene data show CDR1 as LNHDA and CDR2 as SQIVND (reference sequence). This CDR3 region has 12 residues. Trimming removed 10 bases at V and 2 bases at J, with 9 bases between. This CDR3 is CATGSGNQPQHF. For the CDR3, the DNA is TGTGCCACAGGGTCCGGCAATCAGCCCCAGCATTTT.

The rearrangement joins TRBV10-1 to TRBJ2-1; D gene ambiguous. V lost 1 base and J lost 2, with 6 bases in between. The CDR3 length is 14 residues. Germline CDR1 WNHNN, CDR2 SYGVQD (reference sequence). The CDR3 protein is CASSEFDPYNEQFF. The CDR3 DNA sequence: TGCGCCAGCAGTGAGTTTGACCCCTACAATGAGCAGTTCTTC.